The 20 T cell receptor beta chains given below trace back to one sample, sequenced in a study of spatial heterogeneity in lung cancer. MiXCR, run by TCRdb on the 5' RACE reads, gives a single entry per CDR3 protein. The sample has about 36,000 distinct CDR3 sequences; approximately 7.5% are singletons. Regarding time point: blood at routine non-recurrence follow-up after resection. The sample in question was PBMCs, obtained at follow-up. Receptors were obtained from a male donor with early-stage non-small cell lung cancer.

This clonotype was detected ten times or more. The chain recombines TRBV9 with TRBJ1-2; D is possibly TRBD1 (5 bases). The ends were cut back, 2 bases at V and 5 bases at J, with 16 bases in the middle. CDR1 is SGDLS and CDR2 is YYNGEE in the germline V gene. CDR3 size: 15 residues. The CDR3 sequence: CASSVGLEDSYGYTF. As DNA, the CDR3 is TGTGCCAGCAGCGTGGGGCTAGAAGACAGTTATGGCTACACCTTC.

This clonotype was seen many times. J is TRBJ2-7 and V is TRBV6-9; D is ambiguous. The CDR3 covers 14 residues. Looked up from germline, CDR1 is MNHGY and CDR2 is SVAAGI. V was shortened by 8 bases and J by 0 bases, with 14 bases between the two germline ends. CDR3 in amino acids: CASRSSIPSYEQYF. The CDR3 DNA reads TGTGCCAGCCGGAGCTCAATTCCCTCCTACGAGCAGTACTTC.

CDR3 bases: TGCGCCAGCAGCCTACTTAGCGGTGGGACCGGGGAGCTGTTTTTT. Amino acids: CASSLLSGGTGELFF. The chain is built from TRBV5-1 and TRBJ2-2, with a weak D call TRBD2 (6 bases). Germline V gene data show CDR1 as SGHRS and CDR2 as YFSETQ. The CDR3 contains 15 residues. The V end was cut by 4 bases, the J end by 5 bases, with 15 bases between.

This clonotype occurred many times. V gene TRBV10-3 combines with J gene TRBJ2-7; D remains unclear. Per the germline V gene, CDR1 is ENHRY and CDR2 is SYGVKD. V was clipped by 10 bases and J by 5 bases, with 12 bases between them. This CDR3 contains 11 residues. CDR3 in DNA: TGTGCCACCTTGTGGAGCCACGAGCAGTACTTC. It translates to CATLWSHEQYF.

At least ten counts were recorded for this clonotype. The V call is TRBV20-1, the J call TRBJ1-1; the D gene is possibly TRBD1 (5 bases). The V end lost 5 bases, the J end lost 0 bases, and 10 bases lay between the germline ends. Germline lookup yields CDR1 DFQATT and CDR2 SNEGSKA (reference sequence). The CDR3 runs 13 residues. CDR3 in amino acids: CSAYVTVNTEAFF. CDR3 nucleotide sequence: TGCAGTGCTTATGTGACAGTGAACACTGAAGCTTTCTTT.

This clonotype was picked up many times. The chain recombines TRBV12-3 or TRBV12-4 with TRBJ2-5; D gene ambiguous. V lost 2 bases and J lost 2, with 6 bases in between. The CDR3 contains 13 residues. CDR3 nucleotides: TGTGCCAGCAGTTTAAGGATGCAAGAGACCCAGTACTTC. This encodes CASSLRMQETQYF.

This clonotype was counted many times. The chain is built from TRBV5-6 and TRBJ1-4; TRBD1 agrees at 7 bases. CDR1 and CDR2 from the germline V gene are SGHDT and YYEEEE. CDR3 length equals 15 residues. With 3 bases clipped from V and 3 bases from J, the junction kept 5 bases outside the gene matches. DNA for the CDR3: TGTGCCAGCAGCTCCCGGGACAGCTCTAATGAAAAACTGTTTTTT. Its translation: CASSSRDSSNEKLFF.

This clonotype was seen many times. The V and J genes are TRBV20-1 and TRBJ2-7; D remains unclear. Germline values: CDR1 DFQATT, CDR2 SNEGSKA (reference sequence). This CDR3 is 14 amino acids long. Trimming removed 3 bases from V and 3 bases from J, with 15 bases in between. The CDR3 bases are TGCAGTGCTAGTTCGGCAGGCCGGAACTACGAGCAGTACTTC. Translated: CSASSAGRNYEQYF.

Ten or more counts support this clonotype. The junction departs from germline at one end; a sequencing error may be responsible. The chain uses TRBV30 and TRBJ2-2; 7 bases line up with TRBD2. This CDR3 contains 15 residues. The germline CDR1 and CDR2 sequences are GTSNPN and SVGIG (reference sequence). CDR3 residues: CAWNKGRANAGELFF. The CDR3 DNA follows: TGTGCCTGGAACAAAGGGAGGGCGAACGCCGGGGAGCTGTTTTTT. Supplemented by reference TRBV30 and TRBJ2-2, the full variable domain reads SQTIHQWPATLVQPVGSPLSLECTVEGTSNPNLYWYRQAAGRGLQLLFYSVGIGQISSEVPQNLSASRPQDRQFILSSKKLLLSDSGFYLCAWNKGRANAGELFFGEGSRLTVL.

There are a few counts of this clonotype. The CDR3 nucleotides are TGTGCCAGCAGCCAAGATTTCGGCGGGGGTACCTCCTACAATGAGCAGTTCTTC. Translation: CASSQDFGGGTSYNEQFF. The chain couples TRBV3-1 to TRBJ2-1; 7 bases map to TRBD2. With V trimmed by 0 bases and J by 0 bases, 8 bases remained unmatched. Germline CDR1 reads LGHDT; CDR2 reads YNNKEL (reference sequence). The CDR3 has 18 residues.

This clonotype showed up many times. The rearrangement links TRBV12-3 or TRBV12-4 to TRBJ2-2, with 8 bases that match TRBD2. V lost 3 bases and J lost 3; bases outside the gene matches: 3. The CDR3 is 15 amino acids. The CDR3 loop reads CASSFVLADTGELFF. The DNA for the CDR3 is TGTGCCAGCAGTTTCGTACTAGCGGACACCGGGGAGCTGTTTTTT.

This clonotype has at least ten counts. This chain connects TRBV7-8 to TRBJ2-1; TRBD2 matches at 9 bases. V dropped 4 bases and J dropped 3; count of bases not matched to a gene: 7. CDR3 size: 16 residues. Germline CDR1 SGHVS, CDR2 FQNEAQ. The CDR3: CASSSTSGGGYNEQFF. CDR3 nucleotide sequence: TGTGCCAGCAGCTCGACTAGCGGAGGAGGCTACAATGAGCAGTTCTTC.

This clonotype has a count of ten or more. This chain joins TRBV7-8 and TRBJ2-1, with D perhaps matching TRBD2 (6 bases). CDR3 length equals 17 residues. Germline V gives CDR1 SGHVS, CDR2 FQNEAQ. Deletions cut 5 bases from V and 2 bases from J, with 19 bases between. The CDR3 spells CASSHPLEGKAYNEQFF. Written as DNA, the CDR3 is TGTGCCAGCAGCCACCCTCTGGAGGGAAAGGCCTACAATGAGCAGTTCTTC. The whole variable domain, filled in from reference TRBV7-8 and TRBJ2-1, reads GAGVSQSPRYKVAKRGQDVALRCDPISGHVSLFWYQQALGQGPEFLTYFQNEAQLDKSGLPSDRFFAERPEGSVSTLKIQRTQQEDSAVYLCASSHPLEGKAYNEQFFGPGTRLTVL.

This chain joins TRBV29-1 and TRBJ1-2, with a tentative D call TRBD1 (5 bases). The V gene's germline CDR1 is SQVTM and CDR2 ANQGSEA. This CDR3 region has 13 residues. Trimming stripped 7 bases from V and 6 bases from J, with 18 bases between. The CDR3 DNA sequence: TGCAGCGCCCGCACGTCGGGGGGGGATGGCTACACCTTC. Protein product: CSARTSGGDGYTF.

The CDR3 bases are TGTGCCAGCAGTTACTCGTCGGGGGCTGGAAACACCATATATTTT. This sequence encodes CASSYSSGAGNTIYF. The rearrangement joins TRBV6-5 to TRBJ1-3; D is perhaps TRBD1 (5 bases). The V gene's germline CDR1 is MNHEY and CDR2 SVGAGI. The germline V and J ends were trimmed by 0 bases and 2 bases, with 8 bases remaining between them. The length of the CDR3 is 15 residues.

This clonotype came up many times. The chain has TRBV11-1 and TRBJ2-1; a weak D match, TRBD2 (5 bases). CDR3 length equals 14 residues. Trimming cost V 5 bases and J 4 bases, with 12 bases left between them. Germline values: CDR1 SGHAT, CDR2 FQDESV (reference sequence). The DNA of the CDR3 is TGTGCCAGCAGCCCCGCCCCGGGGTACAATGAGCAGTTCTTC. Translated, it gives CASSPAPGYNEQFF.

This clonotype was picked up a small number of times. The CDR3 DNA sequence: TGTGCCAGCTTCTCCTCAGGGGCCTACTCCACAGATACGCAGTATTTT. It codes for CASFSSGAYSTDTQYF. The chain is built from TRBV12-3 or TRBV12-4 and TRBJ2-3; tentative D call: TRBD1 (6 bases). Trimming pared 8 bases from V and 2 bases from J, leaving 20 bases between. The CDR3 is made up of 16 amino acids.

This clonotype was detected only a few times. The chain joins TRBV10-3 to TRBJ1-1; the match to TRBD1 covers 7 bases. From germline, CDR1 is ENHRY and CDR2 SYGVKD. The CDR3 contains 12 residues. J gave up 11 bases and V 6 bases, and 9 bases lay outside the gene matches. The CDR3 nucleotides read TGTGCCATCAGCGAAATGACAGGGTCGGCTTTCTTT. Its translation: CAISEMTGSAFF.

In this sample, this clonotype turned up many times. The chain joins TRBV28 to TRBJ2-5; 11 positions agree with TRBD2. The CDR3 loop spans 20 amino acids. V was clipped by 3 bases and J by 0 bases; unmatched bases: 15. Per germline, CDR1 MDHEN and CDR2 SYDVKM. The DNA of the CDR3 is TGTGCCAGCAGTTTGGGGCCGGGACTAGCGGTATCCGCGTACCAAGAGACCCAGTACTTC. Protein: CASSLGPGLAVSAYQETQYF.

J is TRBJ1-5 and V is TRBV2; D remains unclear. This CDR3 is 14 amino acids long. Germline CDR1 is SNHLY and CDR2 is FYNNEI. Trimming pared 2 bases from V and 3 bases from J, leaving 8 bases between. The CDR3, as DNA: TGTGCCAGCAGTGAAAGGGCCATCAATCAGCCCCAGCATTTT. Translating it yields CASSERAINQPQHF.